The 21 T cell receptor beta chains presented below share a single source sample, sequenced in a study of T cells in localized non-small cell lung cancer. This table comes from immunoSEQ multiplex PCR, and its TCRdb copy is limited to in-frame clones, with some not included. The sample includes around 100,000 clones, approximately 90% of them seen just once. This specimen was peripheral blood, taken before any cancer treatment. The receptors come from a man aged 35-75 years with stage I squamous cell lung carcinoma.

This clone was recorded once. The CDR3, as DNA: TGTGCCAGCAGAGCTGACAGGACAGTCGTCTATGGCTACACCTTC. Encoded protein: CASRADRTVVYGYTF. The genes are TRBV27 and TRBJ1-2; the D gene is possibly TRBD1 (6 bases). The CDR3 has 15 residues. CDR1 and CDR2 (germline): MNHEY, SMNVEV (reference sequence). Between the trimmed V and J ends, which lost 6 bases and 4 bases, there was a span of 18 bases.

This chain joins TRBV7-9 and TRBJ2-2; D is perhaps TRBD2 (5 bases). Looked up from germline, CDR1 is SEHNR and CDR2 is FQNEAQ (reference sequence). V lost 4 bases, J lost 13 bases, and 10 bases lay in between. The CDR3 is 11 residues long. As DNA, the CDR3 is TGTGCCAGCAGCTCTAATGAGGGGCTGTTTTTT. Its protein product is CASSSNEGLFF.

This chain links TRBV6-6 with TRBJ2-1, with D perhaps matching TRBD1 (5 bases). Germline lookup yields CDR1 MNHNY and CDR2 SVGAGI (reference sequence). Trimming took 10 bases from V and 4 from J, leaving 8 bases between them. The CDR3 covers 11 residues. As DNA, the CDR3 is TGTGCCACCGGACAATACAATGAGCAGTTCTTC. This sequence encodes CATGQYNEQFF.

This rearrangement joins TRBV6-1 to TRBJ1-4; D not resolved. The germline gives CDR1 MNHNS, CDR2 SASEGT. This CDR3 spans 15 amino acids. V was trimmed by 3 bases and J by 8 bases, leaving 16 bases between them. The CDR3 region is CASSDPGVNWEKLFF. As DNA, the CDR3 is TGTGCCAGCAGTGACCCCGGGGTGAACTGGGAAAAACTGTTTTTT.

The chain links TRBV5-1 to TRBJ2-1; D tentatively fits TRBD1 or TRBD2 (6 bases each). The CDR3 consists of 16 residues. The germline V gene has CDR1 SGHRS and CDR2 YFSETQ. Trimming left V 6 bases short and J 3 bases short, with 19 bases between. The CDR3 is CASKTGAGQGYNEQFF. The DNA for the CDR3 is TGCGCCAGCAAAACGGGGGCCGGCCAAGGCTACAATGAGCAGTTCTTC. Variable domain in full (rest from reference TRBV5-1 and TRBJ2-1): KAGVTQTPRYLIKTRGQQVTLSCSPISGHRSVSWYQQTPGQGLQFLFEYFSETQRNKGNFPGRFSGRQFSNSRSEMNVSTLELGDSALYLCASKTGAGQGYNEQFFGPGTRLTVL.

This chain links TRBV19 with TRBJ2-7; 10 nucleotides align to TRBD1. This CDR3 spans 13 amino acids. The V and J ends lost 5 bases and 7 bases, in that order; junction bases with no gene match: 5. The germline gives CDR1 LNHDA, CDR2 SQIVND (reference sequence). CDR3 in amino acids: CASSDRGRREQYF. The CDR3, as DNA: TGTGCCAGTAGTGACAGGGGGCGACGGGAGCAGTACTTC.

The chain employs TRBV4-3 and TRBJ2-7; D remains ambiguous. Germline V gene data show CDR1 as LGHNA and CDR2 as YSLEER. CDR3 length: 14 residues. Trimming cost V 2 bases and J 7 bases, with 15 bases left between them. The CDR3 loop reads CASSQLSVSGEQYF. As DNA, the CDR3 is TGCGCCAGCAGCCAATTAAGTGTCTCTGGAGAGCAGTACTTC.

J is TRBJ1-1 and V is TRBV15, with TRBD1 identical over 7 bases. With V trimmed by 8 bases and J by 3 bases, 12 bases remained unmatched. The CDR3 loop spans 15 amino acids. Germline V CDR1 and CDR2: LNHNV, YYDKDF (reference sequence). The CDR3 DNA reads as TGTGCCACCGTCAGGGGGAGAGGGGGTGACACTGAAGCTTTCTTT. Translating it yields CATVRGRGGDTEAFF.

The chain has TRBV19 and TRBJ1-1, with D maybe TRBD1 (6 bases). The V gene lost 5 bases and the J gene lost 4 bases, with 14 bases spanning the gap. Germline CDR1 LNHDA, CDR2 SQIVND (reference sequence). The CDR3 loop spans 14 amino acids. CDR3 DNA: TGTGCCAGTAGTTCTTCAGGGGTCGGCACTGAAGCTTTCTTT. Translation gives CASSSSGVGTEAFF.

The V call is TRBV5-1, the J call TRBJ1-2, with D perhaps TRBD1 (5 bases). Germline values: CDR1 SGHRS, CDR2 YFSETQ. The V end lost 2 bases, the J end lost 2 bases, and 13 bases lay between the germline ends. The CDR3 covers 15 residues. The CDR3 here is CASSFGTGKNYGYTF. As DNA, the CDR3 is TGCGCCAGCAGCTTTGGGACCGGGAAAAACTATGGCTACACCTTC.

In this sample, this clone turned up once. This rearrangement joins TRBV9 to TRBJ2-5, with D possibly being TRBD2 (6 bases). CDR3 length: 14 residues. The V end lost 4 bases, the J end lost 2 bases, and 12 bases lay between the germline ends. CDR1 is SGDLS, CDR2 YYNGEE, per germline. CDR3 sequence (DNA): TGTGCCAGCAGCTCGGCGGGGAAACAAGAGACCCAGTACTTC. This gives the protein CASSSAGKQETQYF.

This chain joins TRBV6-1 and TRBJ1-1; D not resolved. The length of the CDR3 is 13 residues. Germline V gene lookup returns CDR1 MNHNS and CDR2 SASEGT. The V end lost 6 bases, the J end lost 0 bases, and 8 bases lay between the germline ends. Here the CDR3 reads CASRGSLNTEAFF. CDR3 coding DNA: TGTGCCAGCAGGGGGTCTTTGAACACTGAAGCTTTCTTT.

This sequence joins TRBV20-1 and TRBJ2-2; no reliable D call. This CDR3 is built from 11 residues. Germline V gene data show CDR1 as DFQATT and CDR2 as SNEGSKA (reference sequence). V lost 4 bases and J lost 6, with 6 bases in between. The CDR3: CSAISPGELFF. Written as DNA, the CDR3 is TGCAGTGCTATTTCTCCCGGGGAGCTGTTTTTT.

This clone was picked up a small number of times. The V and J genes are TRBV2 and TRBJ2-7; TRBD1 matches 8 bases. The CDR3 is 12 residues long. Trimming cost V 4 bases and J 9 bases; bases outside gene matches: 5. Germline CDR1 and CDR2: SNHLY and FYNNEI. CDR3 coding DNA: TGTGCCAGCAGTGGGGACAGGCCTCTGCAGTACTTC. This encodes CASSGDRPLQYF.

The chain links TRBV7-2 to TRBJ1-6, with D possibly TRBD1 on 5 matching bases. The CDR3 totals 13 residues. The germline V gene encodes CDR1 SGHTA and CDR2 FQGNSA. Between the trimmed V and J ends, which lost 5 bases and 7 bases, there was a span of 9 bases. The CDR3 sequence: CASSPGRNSPLHF. In DNA form, the CDR3 reads TGTGCCAGCAGCCCAGGGAGAAATTCACCCCTCCACTTT.

The chain recombines TRBV11-2 with TRBJ1-2; D is uncertain. V was shortened by 2 bases and J by 0 bases, with 10 bases between the two germline ends. CDR3 length: 15 residues. Germline CDR1 is SGHAT and CDR2 is FQNNGV. CDR3 sequence (DNA): TGTGCCAGCAGCTTAAGTCTAAAGTCTAACTATGGCTACACCTTC. It is translated as CASSLSLKSNYGYTF. The full variable domain, completed using reference TRBV11-2 and TRBJ1-2, is EAGVAQSPRYKIIEKRQSVAFWCNPISGHATLYWYQQILGQGPKLLIQFQNNGVVDDSQLPKDRFSAERLKGVDSTLKIQPAKLEDSAVYLCASSLSLKSNYGYTFGSGTRLTVV.

The genes are TRBV18 and TRBJ1-1, with 7 bases fitting TRBD1. The CDR3 spans 15 residues. V was clipped by 3 bases and J by 8 bases; unmatched bases: 12. The germline gives CDR1 KGHSH, CDR2 LQKENI. The CDR3 loop is CASSPFDRAPTEAFF. The CDR3 DNA sequence: TGTGCCAGCTCACCCTTCGACAGGGCTCCAACCGAAGCTTTCTTT.

The J gene is TRBJ1-1, the V gene TRBV11-1, with D tentatively TRBD1 (5 bases). This CDR3 comprises 13 residues. Germline assignment: CDR1 SGHAT and CDR2 FQDESV (reference sequence). The germline V and J ends were trimmed by 3 bases and 1 base, with 6 bases remaining between them. The CDR3 loop is CASSLQGNTEAFF. In nucleotides, the CDR3 is TGTGCCAGCAGCTTGCAGGGGAACACTGAAGCTTTCTTT.

The V gene is TRBV10-3, the J gene TRBJ1-2; the D is unclear. CDR3 length equals 15 residues. Germline CDR1 is ENHRY and CDR2 is SYGVKD. Trimming pared 3 bases from V and 8 bases from J, leaving 19 bases between. The CDR3 DNA is TGTGCCATCAGTGACCTATTGAGACGCCGGAACGGCTACACCTTC. The encoded protein is CAISDLLRRRNGYTF.

V is TRBV6-5 and J is TRBJ1-3; 7 nucleotides align to TRBD1. Germline trimming cut 0 bases from V and 0 bases from J; bases unmatched to any gene: 2. This CDR3 has 16 residues. CDR1 and CDR2 (germline): MNHEY, SVGAGI. In DNA, the CDR3 is TGTGCCAGCAGTTACTCGGCAGGGGGCTCTGGAAACACCATATATTTT. Residues: CASSYSAGGSGNTIYF.

V gene TRBV5-5 combines with J gene TRBJ1-1; D is uncertain. V was shortened by 1 base and J by 4 bases, with 8 bases between the two germline ends. CDR1 is SGHKS, CDR2 YYEKEE, per germline (reference sequence). The CDR3 runs 13 residues. This chain's CDR3 is CASSLQGPTEAFF. DNA of the CDR3: TGTGCCAGCAGCTTGCAAGGGCCCACTGAAGCTTTCTTT.